A single sample gave rise to the 7 T cell receptor beta chains below, sequenced in a study of cytomegalovirus exposure and HLA in healthy donors. Amplification used 60 Vbeta primers and 13 Jbeta primers. Clones were read by immunoSEQ multiplex PCR, and TCRdb kept only the in-frame ones, dropping some. The table has some 200,000 clones, around 81% seen once; the top ten hold 2% to 2.5%. The sequencing sample was made of PBMCs. Receptors were obtained from a woman in her 30s in good health and CMV-seronegative.

The chain recombines TRBV5-4 with TRBJ2-2; 13 bases are a match to TRBD2. Trimming cost V 0 bases and J 6 bases; bases outside gene matches: 2. CDR1 is SGHNT and CDR2 is YYREEE in the germline V gene (reference sequence). This CDR3 has 16 amino acids. CDR3 sequence reads: CASSLAGLAGPGELFF. For the CDR3, the DNA is TGTGCCAGCAGCTTGGCGGGACTAGCGGGACCCGGGGAGCTGTTTTTT. Full variable domain (missing parts from reference TRBV5-4 and TRBJ2-2): ETGVTQSPTHLIKTRGQQVTLRCSSQSGHNTVSWYQQALGQGPQFIFQYYREEENGRGNFPPRFSGLQFPNYSSELNVNALELDDSALYLCASSLAGLAGPGELFFGEGSRLTVL.

The chain recombines TRBV28 with TRBJ1-1; D gene ambiguous. Germline V gives CDR1 MDHEN, CDR2 SYDVKM. V shed 5 bases and J shed 1 base, with 11 bases lying between them. The CDR3 sequence is 14 residues long. This chain's CDR3 is CASSARGRNTEAFF. The CDR3 DNA follows: TGTGCCAGCAGTGCCCGCGGGCGGAACACTGAAGCTTTCTTT.

The genes are TRBV10-1 and TRBJ2-4, with 9 bases lining up with TRBD1. Trimming removed 8 bases from V and 5 bases from J; junction bases left unmatched: 10. This CDR3 comprises 15 residues. Germline CDR1 reads WNHNN; CDR2 reads SYGVQD (reference sequence). The CDR3 sequence is CASSPGQGFENIQYF. The CDR3, as DNA: TGCGCCAGCTCCCCGGGACAGGGTTTCGAAAACATTCAGTACTTC.

In its sample, this clone was seen a few times. The chain has TRBV7-9 and TRBJ1-5, with a tentative D call TRBD1 (5 bases). The CDR3 runs to 15 residues. From germline, CDR1 is SEHNR and CDR2 FQNEAQ (reference sequence). V shed 4 bases and J shed 7 bases, with 17 bases lying between them. CDR3 in DNA: TGTGCCAGCAGCTCTCTCGGGGGAATGGAGCAGCCCCAGCATTTT. Amino acids: CASSSLGGMEQPQHF.

V gene TRBV19 combines with J gene TRBJ1-1, with TRBD1 identical over 8 bases. The CDR3 spans 16 residues. V lost 3 bases to trimming and J lost 4 bases; unmatched junction nucleotides: 10. Germline CDR1 is LNHDA and CDR2 is SQIVND (reference sequence). The CDR3 reads CASSMERQGKFTEAFF. The CDR3 DNA reads as TGTGCCAGTAGTATGGAAAGACAGGGGAAGTTCACTGAAGCTTTCTTT.

This clone was recorded a few times. The chain joins TRBV5-1 to TRBJ1-2; TRBD1 is a possible D gene (5 bases). Germline CDR1 and CDR2: SGHRS and YFSETQ. Trimming cost V 0 bases and J 6 bases, with 9 bases left between them. The CDR3 runs 13 residues. CDR3 in amino acids: CASSLGGENGYTF. In nucleotides, the CDR3 is TGCGCCAGCAGCTTGGGGGGGGAGAATGGCTACACCTTC. Combining the CDR3 with reference TRBV5-1 and TRBJ1-2 gives the whole variable domain KAGVTQTPRYLIKTRGQQVTLSCSPISGHRSVSWYQQTPGQGLQFLFEYFSETQRNKGNFPGRFSGRQFSNSRSEMNVSTLELGDSALYLCASSLGGENGYTFGSGTRLTVV.

J is TRBJ1-1 and V is TRBV7-2; a weak D match, TRBD1 (6 bases). The germline V gene has CDR1 SGHTA and CDR2 FQGNSA. The V end lost 6 bases, the J end lost 1 base, and 12 bases lay between the germline ends. The CDR3 has 14 amino acids. The CDR3 DNA reads TGTGCCAGCAGTTCTCAGGGGTCGAACACTGAAGCTTTCTTT. It codes for CASSSQGSNTEAFF.